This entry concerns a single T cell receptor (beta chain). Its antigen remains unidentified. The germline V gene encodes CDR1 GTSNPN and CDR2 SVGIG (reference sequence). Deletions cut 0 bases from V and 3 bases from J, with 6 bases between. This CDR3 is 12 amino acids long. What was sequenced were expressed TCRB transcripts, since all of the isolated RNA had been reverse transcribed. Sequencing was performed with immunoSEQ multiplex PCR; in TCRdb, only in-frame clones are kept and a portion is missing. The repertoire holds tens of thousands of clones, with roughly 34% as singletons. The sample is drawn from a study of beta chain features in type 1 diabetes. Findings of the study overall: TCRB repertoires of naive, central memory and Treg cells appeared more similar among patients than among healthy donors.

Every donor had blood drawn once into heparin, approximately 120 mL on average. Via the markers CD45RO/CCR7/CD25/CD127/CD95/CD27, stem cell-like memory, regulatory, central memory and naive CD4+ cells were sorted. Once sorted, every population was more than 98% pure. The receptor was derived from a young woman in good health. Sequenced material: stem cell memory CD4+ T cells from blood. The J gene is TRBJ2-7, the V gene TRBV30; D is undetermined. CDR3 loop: CAWSVGYYEQYF. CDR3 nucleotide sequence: TGTGCCTGGAGTGTCGGGTACTACGAGCAGTACTTC.